Sequencing of this T cell receptor beta chain was carried out in a study of blood T cells in healthy people across ages. Broader study findings: When set beside aged donors, long-lived donors presented more naive CD4+ cells and higher diversity.

Note on this clonotype: Its matching antigen is unknown.

A second PCR, run for roughly 7 to 12 cycles, used a sample-barcoded 5' primer plus a J-beta primer mix. Carrying 12 random nucleotides, a template-switch adaptor labeled each individual cDNA molecule. One entry per CDR3 protein, called by TCRdb with MiXCR from the 5' RACE reads. The sample gives about 730,000 distinct CDR3 sequences, roughly 47% of which show up once; less than 25% is in the top ten. Staff drew 9 to 10 milliliters of peripheral blood from each donor. Per sample, a minimum of 6 million PBMCs were isolated. The CDR3 extends over 18 amino acids. V lost 4 bases, J lost 4 bases, and 14 bases stayed unmatched. Germline V lookup: CDR1 SGHTA, CDR2 FQGNSA.

This rearrangement joins TRBV7-2 to TRBJ2-3; TRBD2 matches at 10 bases. The sequencing input was blood. This clonotype was sampled from a woman in her fifties or sixties in good health. The CDR3 protein is CASSSSLIASGSADTQYF. The CDR3 coding sequence is TGTGCCAGCAGCTCCAGTTTAATTGCTAGCGGGAGCGCAGATACGCAGTATTTT.